The 19 T cell receptor beta chains below were found in one sample sequenced in a study of T cells expressing NK-cell markers. TCRdb re-called the 5' RACE reads and gives one entry per CDR3 protein, without DNA. In total, the table holds roughly 150,000 distinct CDR3 sequences. The specimen was blood T cells: a sorted CD56 or NKG2C T cell subset, CD4+ or CD8+ T cells, or bulk PBMC T cells (not recorded which). The receptors were sampled from a woman aged 18 to 75 in good health.

This chain's CDR3 is CASSLRRGGPDTQYF. The chain combines TRBV7-2 with TRBJ2-3; the D gene TCRdb calls, TRBD2, cannot be checked with no DNA. This CDR3 has 15 amino acids. Germline CDR1 and CDR2: SGHTA and FQGNSA.

J is TRBJ2-7 and V is TRBV20-1; TCRdb's D call, TRBD1, is unchecked because there is no DNA. Germline-derived CDR1 and CDR2 are DFQATT and SNEGSKA (reference sequence). The CDR3 sequence is 13 residues long. The chain's CDR3 is CSASQGAYHEQYF.

V is TRBV5-1 and J is TRBJ1-4. This CDR3 contains 16 residues. CDR1 and CDR2 from the germline V gene are SGHRS and YFSETQ. The CDR3 here is CASSLGPTTTNEKLFF.

CDR3: CASRTRTDNSYEQYF. The chain carries TRBV5-1 and TRBJ2-7; checking the TCRdb D call of TRBD1 is not possible without DNA. CDR3 length: 15 residues. Germline V CDR1 and CDR2: SGHRS, YFSETQ.

The CDR3 spells CASSLEGGGAGNTIYF. The chain recombines TRBV5-1 with TRBJ1-3; the D gene TCRdb calls, TRBD1, cannot be checked with no DNA. The germline V gene has CDR1 SGHRS and CDR2 YFSETQ. This CDR3 region has 16 residues.

The V gene is TRBV5-1, the J gene TRBJ2-5; TCRdb selects TRBD1, and the lack of DNA leaves this call unchecked. The germline CDR1 and CDR2 sequences are SGHRS and YFSETQ. This CDR3 has 16 amino acids. The CDR3 here is CASSLGATGGQETQYF.

The J gene is TRBJ2-3, the V gene TRBV10-3; TCRdb selects TRBD2, and the lack of DNA leaves this call unchecked. Looked up from germline, CDR1 is ENHRY and CDR2 is SYGVKD. The CDR3 consists of 17 residues. The CDR3 loop is CAISGASGASPTDTQYF.

The chain combines TRBV5-1 with TRBJ1-6; TCRdb returns TRBD1, unconfirmable since there is no DNA. The CDR3 consists of 14 residues. Germline lookup yields CDR1 SGHRS and CDR2 YFSETQ. CDR3: CASSPDMGNSPLHF.

The chain recombines TRBV18 with TRBJ2-1. Per the germline V gene, CDR1 is KGHSH and CDR2 is LQKENI. This CDR3 contains 14 residues. CDR3 protein: CASSPVPNYNEQFF.

The gene calls are TRBV7-8 and TRBJ2-2; TCRdb's D call of TRBD1 is untestable without DNA. CDR3 length equals 16 residues. In germline, CDR1 is SGHVS, CDR2 FQNEAQ. This CDR3 is CASSLDMTGNTGELFF.

The chain employs TRBV30 and TRBJ2-1; TCRdb indicates TRBD1, and absent DNA this call remains unverified. Germline loops: CDR1 GTSNPN, CDR2 SVGIG (reference sequence). The CDR3 is made up of 12 amino acids. CDR3 in amino acids: CAWMNSGDEQFF.

The chain couples TRBV5-1 to TRBJ1-2. The CDR3 is 14 amino acids. The V gene's germline CDR1 is SGHRS and CDR2 YFSETQ. CDR3 protein: CASRQADTFYGYTF.

The V gene is TRBV11-1, the J gene TRBJ2-2. Germline CDR1 is SGHAT and CDR2 is FQDESV (reference sequence). The CDR3 totals 14 residues. CDR3: CASSTHTNTGELFF.

CDR3 amino acids: CASKGTGPGETQYF. The chain employs TRBV11-1 and TRBJ2-5; the TCRdb call, TRBD1, lacks DNA for checking. The CDR3 spans 14 residues. Germline-derived CDR1 and CDR2 are SGHAT and FQDESV (reference sequence).

The chain uses TRBV5-1 and TRBJ1-1. CDR3 length equals 16 residues. Germline CDR1 and CDR2: SGHRS and YFSETQ. The CDR3 here is CASSIRALNSDTEAFF. The variable domain in full, completed from reference TRBV5-1 and TRBJ1-1, reads KAGVTQTPRYLIKTRGQQVTLSCSPISGHRSVSWYQQTPGQGLQFLFEYFSETQRNKGNFPGRFSGRQFSNSRSEMNVSTLELGDSALYLCASSIRALNSDTEAFFGQGTRLTVV.

The chain joins TRBV7-3 to TRBJ1-2. The CDR3 is made up of 17 amino acids. Germline loops: CDR1 SGHTA, CDR2 FQGTGA. The CDR3 spells CASSLNPPGAHGDGYTF.

The chain is built from TRBV12-3 or TRBV12-4 and TRBJ2-1. The CDR3 covers 13 residues. The CDR3 loop reads CASSLSGSNEQFF.

CDR3 amino acids: CASSPSQGWDTEAFF. The rearrangement joins TRBV7-9 to TRBJ1-1; TCRdb selects TRBD1, and the lack of DNA leaves this call unchecked. The germline V gene encodes CDR1 SEHNR and CDR2 FQNEAQ (reference sequence). The CDR3 runs 15 residues.

V usage is TRBV6-1 and J usage is TRBJ1-6. The CDR3 runs 14 residues. Germline values: CDR1 MNHNS, CDR2 SASEGT. The CDR3 spells CASRPPGRELPLHF.